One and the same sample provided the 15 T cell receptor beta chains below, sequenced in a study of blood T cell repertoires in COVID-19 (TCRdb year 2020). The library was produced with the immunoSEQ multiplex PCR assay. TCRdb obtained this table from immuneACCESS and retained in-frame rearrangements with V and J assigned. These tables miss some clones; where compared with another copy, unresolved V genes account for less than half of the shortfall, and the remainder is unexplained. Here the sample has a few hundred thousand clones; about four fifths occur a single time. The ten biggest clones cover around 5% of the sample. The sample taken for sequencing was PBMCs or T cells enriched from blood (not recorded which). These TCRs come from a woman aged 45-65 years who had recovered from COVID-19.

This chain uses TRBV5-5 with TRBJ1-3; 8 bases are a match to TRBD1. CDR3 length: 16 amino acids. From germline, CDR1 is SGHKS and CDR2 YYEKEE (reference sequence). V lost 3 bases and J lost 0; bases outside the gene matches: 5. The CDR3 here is CASSSDREYSGNTIYF. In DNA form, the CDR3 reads TGTGCCAGCAGCTCGGACAGGGAGTACTCTGGAAACACCATATATTTT.

CDR3 residues: CASSHTCGTTEAFF. The CDR3 nucleotides read TGCGCCAGCAGTCATACCTGCGGGACCACTGAAGCTTTCTTT. The V call is TRBV23-1, the J call TRBJ1-1; D might be TRBD1 (5 bases). Being an ORF, TRBV23-1 has a function that is uncertain. The CDR3 totals 14 residues. V lost 3 bases to trimming and J lost 4 bases, with 12 bases between them.

This chain's CDR3 is CASSPNTDTQYF. CDR3 DNA: TGTGCCAGCAGCCCAAACACAGATACGCAGTATTTT. V and J are TRBV9 and TRBJ2-3, with D hard to call. From germline, CDR1 is SGDLS and CDR2 YYNGEE. Trimming stripped 4 bases from V and 2 bases from J, with 5 bases between. This CDR3 is built from 12 residues. The full variable domain, rest sourced from reference TRBV9 and TRBJ2-3, is DSGVTQTPKHLITATGQRVTLRCSPRSGDLSVYWYQQSLDQGLQFLIQYYNGEERAKGNILERFSAQQFPDLHSELNLSSLELGDSALYFCASSPNTDTQYFGPGTRLTVL.

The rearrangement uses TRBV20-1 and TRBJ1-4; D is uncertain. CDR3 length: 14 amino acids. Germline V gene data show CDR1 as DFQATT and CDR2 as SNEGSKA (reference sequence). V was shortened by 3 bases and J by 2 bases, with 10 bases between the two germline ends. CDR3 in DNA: TGCAGTGCTAGTACGGGTTTCACTAATGAAAAACTGTTTTTT. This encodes CSASTGFTNEKLFF.

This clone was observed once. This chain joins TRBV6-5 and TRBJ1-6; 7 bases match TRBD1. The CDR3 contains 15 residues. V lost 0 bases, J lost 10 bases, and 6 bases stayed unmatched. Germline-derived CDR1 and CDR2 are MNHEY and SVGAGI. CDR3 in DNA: TGTGCCAGCAGTTACTCGAGAGGGGGCGGGTCACCCCTCCACTTT. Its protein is CASSYSRGGGSPLHF.

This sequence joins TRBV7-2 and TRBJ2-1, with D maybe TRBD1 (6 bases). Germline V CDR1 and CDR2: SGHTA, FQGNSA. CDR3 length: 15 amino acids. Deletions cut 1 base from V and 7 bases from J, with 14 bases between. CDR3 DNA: TGTGCCAGCAGCTTAGAGGGACACCCCACTAATGAGCAGTTCTTC. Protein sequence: CASSLEGHPTNEQFF.

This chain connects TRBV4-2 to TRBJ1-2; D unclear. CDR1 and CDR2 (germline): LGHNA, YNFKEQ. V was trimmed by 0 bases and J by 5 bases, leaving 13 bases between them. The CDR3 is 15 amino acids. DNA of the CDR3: TGTGCCAGCAGCCAAGAACGAAACCACGAGTATGGCTACACCTTC. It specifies CASSQERNHEYGYTF.

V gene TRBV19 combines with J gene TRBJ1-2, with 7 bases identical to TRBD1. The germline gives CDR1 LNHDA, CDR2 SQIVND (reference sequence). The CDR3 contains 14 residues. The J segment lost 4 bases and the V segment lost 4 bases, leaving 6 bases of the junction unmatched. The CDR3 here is CASSTPEGAYGYTF. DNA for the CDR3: TGTGCCAGTAGTACACCGGAGGGGGCCTATGGCTACACCTTC.

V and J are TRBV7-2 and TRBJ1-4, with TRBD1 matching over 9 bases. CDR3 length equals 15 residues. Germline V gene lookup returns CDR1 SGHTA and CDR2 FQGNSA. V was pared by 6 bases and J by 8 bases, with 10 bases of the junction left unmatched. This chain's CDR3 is CASSITGGVREKLFF. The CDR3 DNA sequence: TGTGCCAGCAGTATTACAGGGGGCGTCAGGGAAAAACTGTTTTTT.

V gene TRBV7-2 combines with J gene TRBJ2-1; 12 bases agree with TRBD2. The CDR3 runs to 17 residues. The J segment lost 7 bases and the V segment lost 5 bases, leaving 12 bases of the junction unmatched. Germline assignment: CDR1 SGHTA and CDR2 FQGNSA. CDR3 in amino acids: CASSLPWTSGIFNEQFF. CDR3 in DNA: TGTGCCAGCAGCCTACCCTGGACTAGCGGGATTTTTAATGAGCAGTTCTTC.

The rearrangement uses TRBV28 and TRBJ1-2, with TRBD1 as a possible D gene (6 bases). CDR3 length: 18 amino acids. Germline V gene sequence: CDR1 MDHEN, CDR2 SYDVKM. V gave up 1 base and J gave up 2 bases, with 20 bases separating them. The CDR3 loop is CASSLFSPKTGPNYGYTF. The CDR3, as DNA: TGTGCCAGCAGTTTATTCTCCCCCAAGACAGGACCCAACTATGGCTACACCTTC.

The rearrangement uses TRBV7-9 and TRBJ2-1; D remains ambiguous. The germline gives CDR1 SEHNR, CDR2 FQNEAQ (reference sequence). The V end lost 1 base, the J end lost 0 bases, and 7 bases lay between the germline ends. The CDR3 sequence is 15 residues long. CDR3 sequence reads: CASSLGASSYNEQFF. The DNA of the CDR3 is TGTGCCAGCAGCTTAGGGGCGAGCTCCTACAATGAGCAGTTCTTC.

The CDR3 here is CASSGRDTQYF. CDR3 coding DNA: TGTGCCAGCAGTGGGAGAGATACGCAGTATTTT. This chain joins TRBV27 and TRBJ2-3; tentatively, D is TRBD2 (5 bases). V was pared by 5 bases and J by 5 bases, with 5 bases between. The germline V gene has CDR1 MNHEY and CDR2 SMNVEV (reference sequence). This CDR3 contains 11 residues.

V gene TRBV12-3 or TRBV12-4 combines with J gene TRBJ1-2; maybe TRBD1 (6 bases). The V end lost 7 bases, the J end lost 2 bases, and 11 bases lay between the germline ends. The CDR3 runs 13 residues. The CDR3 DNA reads TGTGCCAGCACAGGGGCCTCAAACTATGGCTACACCTTC. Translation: CASTGASNYGYTF.

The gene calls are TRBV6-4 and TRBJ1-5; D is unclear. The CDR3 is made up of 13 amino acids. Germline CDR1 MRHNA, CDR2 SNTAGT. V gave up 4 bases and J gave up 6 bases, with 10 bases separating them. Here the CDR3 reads CASSGEVGQPQHF. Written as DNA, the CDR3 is TGTGCCAGCAGTGGTGAGGTGGGTCAGCCCCAGCATTTT.